The rows below give T cell receptor beta chains drawn from one sample of a study of blood T cell repertoires in COVID-19. Profiled with immunoSEQ multiplex PCR; TCRdb holds only in-frame clones, not every one. In the table there are tens of thousands of clones, around 69% of which are singletons. Sequencing was performed on peripheral blood. The origin of the receptors is a man between 65 and 79 years old with active or convalescent COVID-19. CDR3s include the opening cysteine and the closing phenylalanine or tryptophan. The order of the fields is V gene, D gene, J gene, CDR3 length, CDR3 protein. D genes are given only for firm matches.

>TRBV28|-|TRBJ2-1|14
CASSLELEVIEQFF
>TRBV5-1|TRBD1|TRBJ2-7|14
CASSFQGQGFEQYF
>TRBV2|-|TRBJ2-1|15
CASSEAGVYYNEQFF
>TRBV29-1|-|TRBJ1-1|14
CSVHSATGNTEAFF
>TRBV6-5|TRBD1|TRBJ2-3|16
CASSFLPGQGADTQYF
>TRBV14|-|TRBJ2-5|14
CASSRDRIQETQYF
>TRBV9|TRBD1|TRBJ1-1|15
CASSVRAGGNTEAFF
>TRBV11-3|-|TRBJ1-5|19
CASSLDSGEVRYSNQPQHF
>TRBV24-1|-|TRBJ1-1|13
CATSDLPNTEAFF
>TRBV24-1|-|TRBJ1-4|16
CATSDLTGRTNEKLFF
>TRBV7-2|TRBD2|TRBJ2-1|15
CASSADWGGYNEQFF
>TRBV19|TRBD1|TRBJ2-1|14
CASSQPGQGDRQFF
>TRBV2|-|TRBJ2-5|14
CAITLGERQETQYF
>TRBV18|TRBD2|TRBJ2-1|16
CASSPGTSGSYNEQFF
>TRBV10-2|TRBD1|TRBJ2-7|14
CASSPVGQGYEQYF
>TRBV18|-|TRBJ1-5|14
CASSPRSHDQPQHF
>TRBV3-1/TRBV3-2|-|TRBJ1-2|13
CASSLVRNNGYTF
>TRBV30|-|TRBJ2-2|12
CAGGTGTGELFF
>TRBV18|-|TRBJ2-1|12
CASSPISGEQFF
>TRBV18|TRBD1|TRBJ1-6|16
CASSTLPGQDSSPLHF
>TRBV6-5|TRBD2|TRBJ2-1|15
CASSQTSGGYNEQFF
>TRBV10-3|-|TRBJ2-6|15
CAISGQTSGANVLTF
>TRBV7-9|TRBD2|TRBJ2-1|17
CASSPGTSGGPYNEQFF
>TRBV4-1|-|TRBJ2-5|13
CASSRERAETQYF
>TRBV15|TRBD1|TRBJ1-2|19
CATSSPDNPLDRGYYGYTF
>TRBV10-3|-|TRBJ2-1|12
CANGGIDNEQFF
>TRBV27|TRBD1|TRBJ1-5|15
CASSEAKGAQQPQHF
>TRBV4-1|-|TRBJ1-1|16
CASSQDSNRLNTEAFF
>TRBV28|TRBD1|TRBJ1-4|16
CATQSLAGTGDEKLFF
>TRBV10-3|TRBD1|TRBJ1-6|12
CAARQGNSPLHF
>TRBV1|-|TRBJ1-2|14
CTSSQGEVKIGYTF
>TRBV2|-|TRBJ1-2|15
CASSEHSSRNYGYTF
>TRBV5-6|TRBD1|TRBJ1-5|16
CASSSLRQGRLQPQHF
>TRBV7-9|-|TRBJ1-3|15
CASSPTGGVGNTIYF
>TRBV28|TRBD2|TRBJ2-1|14
CASSLAGGYNEQFF
>TRBV7-8|-|TRBJ1-1|12
CASSHRTVKAFF
>TRBV27|-|TRBJ1-5|16
CASSTAAGDSNQPQHF
>TRBV5-1|-|TRBJ1-4|15
CASSSSGEGLEKLFF
>TRBV10-3|-|TRBJ1-1|12
CATSQGTTEAFF
>TRBV6-1|-|TRBJ2-2|15
CASSEAPGFSGELFF
>TRBV7-2|-|TRBJ2-3|14
CASSLVGAPDTQYF
>TRBV30|TRBD2|TRBJ2-3|14
CAWSYGGRADTQYF
>TRBV28|-|TRBJ1-2|13
CASLLGRGYGYTF
>TRBV29-1|-|TRBJ1-1|10
CSVESAEAFF
>TRBV12-5|-|TRBJ2-2|16
CASADRSRWNTGELFF
>TRBV28|TRBD1|TRBJ2-3|15
CASDGQARATDTQYF
>TRBV24-1|-|TRBJ1-2|13
CATSEPGTNGYTF
>TRBV28|-|TRBJ2-5|15
CASSFGQGLGETQYF
>TRBV4-2|TRBD2|TRBJ2-1|15
CASSQDLGRVYEQFF
>TRBV6-5|-|TRBJ1-6|13
CASSLRFNSPLHF
>TRBV9|-|TRBJ1-3|13
CASSVDSGNTIYF